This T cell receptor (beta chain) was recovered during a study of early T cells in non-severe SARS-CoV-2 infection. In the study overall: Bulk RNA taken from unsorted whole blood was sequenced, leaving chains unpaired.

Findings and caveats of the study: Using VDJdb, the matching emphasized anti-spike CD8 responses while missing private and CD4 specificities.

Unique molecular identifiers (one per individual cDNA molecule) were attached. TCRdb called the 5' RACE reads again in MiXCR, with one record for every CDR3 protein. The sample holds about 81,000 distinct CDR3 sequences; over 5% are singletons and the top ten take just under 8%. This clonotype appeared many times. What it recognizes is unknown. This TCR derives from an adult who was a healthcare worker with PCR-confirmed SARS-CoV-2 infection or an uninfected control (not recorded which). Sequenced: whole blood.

CDR3 nucleotide sequence: TGTGCCAGTAAATATATTGGGAACACCGGGGAGCTGTTTTTT. Its translation: CASKYIGNTGELFF. The chain is built from TRBV19 and TRBJ2-2, with D unclear. V lost 7 bases and J lost 1, with 10 bases in between. The germline CDR1 and CDR2 sequences are LNHDA and SQIVND (reference sequence). The CDR3 is 14 amino acids.